These 23 T cell receptor beta chains originate from one sample sequenced in a study of cytomegalovirus exposure and HLA in healthy donors. The PCR was carried out with 60 Vbeta primers and 13 Jbeta primers. Profiling relied on immunoSEQ multiplex PCR, and the TCRdb table lists in-frame clones only, not all of them. The table records some 140,000 clones, 70% to 85% of them present only once. The sample consisted of PBMCs. These receptors originate from a man between 25 and 39 years old in good health and CMV-seronegative.

The chain has TRBV21-1 and TRBJ1-1; the D call in the table, TRBD1, was not verified against the DNA. TRBV21-1 is recorded as a pseudogene. The CDR3 is made up of 17 amino acids. The CDR3 nucleotides are TGTGCCAGCAGCAAAGCGAGGGCAGGGGGCGCTTCCACTGAAGCTTTCTTT. Its translation: CASSKARAGGASTEAFF.

The chain carries TRBV15 and TRBJ2-7; D is uncertain. This CDR3 region has 14 residues. V lost 3 bases and J 0 bases, leaving 9 bases between the germline ends. CDR1 is LNHNV and CDR2 is YYDKDF in the germline V gene (reference sequence). The CDR3 DNA reads TGTGCCACCAGCAGGGTTCTCAGCTCCTACGAGCAGTACTTC. Translated: CATSRVLSSYEQYF. The full variable domain, rest sourced from reference TRBV15 and TRBJ2-7, is DAMVIQNPRYQVTQFGKPVTLSCSQTLNHNVMYWYQQKSSQAPKLLFHYYDKDFNNEADTPDNFQSRRPNTSFCFLDIRSPGLGDTAMYLCATSRVLSSYEQYFGPGTRLTVT.

The table lists this clone with a count of one. V and J are TRBV4-2 and TRBJ2-5; D possibly corresponds to TRBD1 (5 bases). The V end lost 0 bases, the J end lost 13 bases, and 21 bases lay between the germline ends. CDR1 is LGHNA, CDR2 YNFKEQ, per germline. This CDR3 comprises 15 residues. CDR3 loop: CASSQDETAAYERYF. CDR3 nucleotides: TGTGCCAGCAGCCAAGATGAGACAGCAGCCTACGAGCGGTACTTC.

The chain is built from TRBV27 and TRBJ2-7; maybe TRBD1 (6 bases). This CDR3 comprises 12 residues. The germline V and J ends were trimmed by 3 bases and 7 bases, with 10 bases remaining between them. Germline CDR1 and CDR2: MNHEY and SMNVEV (reference sequence). The CDR3 bases are TGTGCCAGCAGTTTTATAGGGGGAGAGCAGTACTTC. This encodes CASSFIGGEQYF.

The chain has TRBV4-2 and TRBJ2-5; 14 bases fit TRBD2. Germline V gives CDR1 LGHNA, CDR2 YNFKEQ. The CDR3 sequence is 18 residues long. After removal of 3 bases from V and 5 bases from J, the junction contained 11 bases not matched to a gene. This chain's CDR3 is CASSQELPRTSGGETQYF. CDR3 sequence (DNA): TGTGCCAGCAGCCAGGAGCTCCCTAGGACTAGCGGGGGGGAGACCCAGTACTTC.

This clone was counted a single time. This chain joins TRBV2 and TRBJ1-1; 7 positions agree with TRBD1. Germline V gene sequence: CDR1 SNHLY, CDR2 FYNNEI. Trimming removed 2 bases from V and 5 bases from J; junction bases left unmatched: 5. CDR3 length: 14 amino acids. The CDR3 region is CASSERRQGTEAFF. The DNA for the CDR3 is TGTGCCAGCAGTGAACGGCGACAGGGAACTGAAGCTTTCTTT. Looking up the rest from reference TRBV2 and TRBJ1-1 gives the full variable domain: EPEVTQTPSHQVTQMGQEVILRCVPISNHLYFYWYRQILGQKVEFLVSFYNNEISEKSEIFDDQFSVERPDGSNFTLKIRSTKLEDSAMYFCASSERRQGTEAFFGQGTRLTVV.

This chain joins TRBV7-8 and TRBJ1-5, with 7 bases identical to TRBD1. The CDR3 sequence is 13 residues long. The V gene's germline CDR1 is SGHVS and CDR2 FQNEAQ. V shed 3 bases and J 8 bases; nucleotides not matched to a gene: 4. The CDR3 protein is CASSFDRDKPQHF. The DNA for the CDR3 is TGTGCCAGCAGCTTCGACAGGGATAAGCCCCAGCATTTT. Drawing the rest from reference TRBV7-8 and TRBJ1-5, the complete variable domain is GAGVSQSPRYKVAKRGQDVALRCDPISGHVSLFWYQQALGQGPEFLTYFQNEAQLDKSGLPSDRFFAERPEGSVSTLKIQRTQQEDSAVYLCASSFDRDKPQHFGDGTRLSIL.

The CDR3 nucleotides are TGTGCCAGCAGCTTAGTTGTCGGGGGGGCGAGGAATGAGCAGTTCTTC. It translates to CASSLVVGGARNEQFF. The gene calls are TRBV7-9 and TRBJ2-1; TRBD2 agrees at 8 bases. CDR1 and CDR2 from the germline V gene are SEHNR and FQNEAQ (reference sequence). The CDR3 consists of 16 residues. Trimming at V came to 1 base and at J to 7 bases, leaving 9 bases not matched to a gene.

As to this clone: The sample contains more than one DNA sequence encoding this CDR3. The rearrangement uses TRBV7-9 and TRBJ1-1, with D possibly being TRBD1 (5 bases). Germline CDR1 SEHNR, CDR2 FQNEAQ (reference sequence). This CDR3 has 13 amino acids. The V end was cut by 0 bases, the J end by 4 bases, with 6 bases between. CDR3 sequence reads: CASSLAGATEAFF. The CDR3, as DNA: TGTGCCAGCAGCTTAGCAGGGGCCACTGAAGCTTTCTTT.

J is TRBJ2-1 and V is TRBV7-2, with 15 bases that match TRBD2. The CDR3 has 15 residues. The V gene end was trimmed by 4 bases and the J gene end by 10 bases; junction bases not matched to a gene: 5. Germline V gene lookup returns CDR1 SGHTA and CDR2 FQGNSA. The CDR3: CASSSTGLAGGEQFF. The CDR3, as DNA: TGTGCCAGCAGCTCCACCGGACTAGCGGGGGGGGAGCAGTTCTTC.

This clone was seen a single time. The chain employs TRBV9 and TRBJ1-3, with 10 bases identical to TRBD1. There are 18 residues in the CDR3. Germline-derived CDR1 and CDR2 are SGDLS and YYNGEE. V lost 2 bases and J lost 3; bases outside the gene matches: 11. The chain's CDR3 is CASSVGDGTGAVGNTIYF. The CDR3 DNA reads as TGTGCCAGCAGCGTGGGGGATGGGACAGGGGCGGTTGGAAACACCATATATTTT. Filled out from reference TRBV9 and TRBJ1-3, the complete variable domain reads DSGVTQTPKHLITATGQRVTLRCSPRSGDLSVYWYQQSLDQGLQFLIQYYNGEERAKGNILERFSAQQFPDLHSELNLSSLELGDSALYFCASSVGDGTGAVGNTIYFGEGSWLTVV.

This clone came up once. The V call is TRBV7-9, the J call TRBJ2-3; D is uncertain. Germline CDR1 and CDR2: SEHNR and FQNEAQ (reference sequence). The V and J ends lost 4 bases and 3 bases respectively, with 14 bases between them. The CDR3 runs 15 residues. As DNA, the CDR3 is TGTGCCAGCAGCTCCCAACCGGGTAGGACAGATACGCAGTATTTT. Protein: CASSSQPGRTDTQYF.

The chain carries TRBV9 and TRBJ1-2, with D possibly matching TRBD1 (5 bases). Germline V CDR1 and CDR2: SGDLS, YYNGEE. Trimming removed 4 bases at V and 5 bases at J, with 12 bases between. CDR3 length: 13 residues. The CDR3 sequence: CASSPIGDYGYTF. CDR3 DNA: TGTGCCAGCAGCCCCATAGGGGATTATGGCTACACCTTC. The whole variable domain, remainder taken from reference TRBV9 and TRBJ1-2, is DSGVTQTPKHLITATGQRVTLRCSPRSGDLSVYWYQQSLDQGLQFLIQYYNGEERAKGNILERFSAQQFPDLHSELNLSSLELGDSALYFCASSPIGDYGYTFGSGTRLTVV.

V gene TRBV20-1 combines with J gene TRBJ2-5; TRBD2 might be the D (6 bases). Between the trimmed V and J ends, which lost 3 bases and 4 bases, there was a span of 6 bases. The CDR3 is made up of 11 amino acids. CDR1 and CDR2 from the germline V gene are DFQATT and SNEGSKA (reference sequence). The CDR3 DNA reads as TGCAGTGCTAGGGAGGGAGAGACCCAGTACTTC. It is translated as CSAREGETQYF.

This clone was seen only a few times. The V call is TRBV5-1, the J call TRBJ2-3; 8 nucleotides line up with TRBD1. Losses at the gene ends were 3 bases for V and 2 bases for J; bases not matched to a gene: 5. Germline values: CDR1 SGHRS, CDR2 YFSETQ. The CDR3 loop spans 15 amino acids. For the CDR3, the DNA is TGCGCCAGCAGCTACAGGGGGATGGTCACAGATACGCAGTATTTT. Translated: CASSYRGMVTDTQYF. Combining the CDR3 with reference TRBV5-1 and TRBJ2-3 gives the whole variable domain KAGVTQTPRYLIKTRGQQVTLSCSPISGHRSVSWYQQTPGQGLQFLFEYFSETQRNKGNFPGRFSGRQFSNSRSEMNVSTLELGDSALYLCASSYRGMVTDTQYFGPGTRLTVL.

The chain combines TRBV5-1 with TRBJ1-5; TRBD1 might be the D (5 bases). CDR3 length: 15 residues. Trimming pared 6 bases from V and 4 bases from J, leaving 17 bases between. The germline V gene encodes CDR1 SGHRS and CDR2 YFSETQ. For the CDR3, the DNA is TGCGCCAGCAACGGGGGGAGGACCCAAAATCAGCCCCAGCATTTT. Translating it yields CASNGGRTQNQPQHF.

This clone was seen more than once but under ten times. The chain joins TRBV15 to TRBJ2-1, with a tentative D call TRBD1 (6 bases). The V and J ends lost 6 bases and 2 bases respectively, with 17 bases between them. CDR1 and CDR2 (germline): LNHNV, YYDKDF (reference sequence). The CDR3 spans 16 residues. The CDR3 DNA reads as TGTGCCACCAGTCAAGCGGACGGGACACCCTACAATGAGCAGTTCTTC. Translated, it gives CATSQADGTPYNEQFF.

This clone turned up a few times. The gene calls are TRBV5-1 and TRBJ2-1; a possible D gene is TRBD2 (5 bases). Between the trimmed V and J ends, which lost 0 bases and 5 bases, there was a span of 6 bases. Germline CDR1 SGHRS, CDR2 YFSETQ. The CDR3 extends over 13 amino acids. CDR3 amino acids: CASSLAGNNEQFF. DNA for the CDR3: TGCGCCAGCAGCTTGGCGGGGAACAATGAGCAGTTCTTC.

The genes are TRBV19 and TRBJ2-1; D gene uncertain. Deletions cut 4 bases from V and 1 base from J, with 11 bases between. Germline V gene sequence: CDR1 LNHDA, CDR2 SQIVND (reference sequence). The CDR3 length is 15 residues. The CDR3, as DNA: TGTGCCAGTAGTACCCAACGGTTATCCTACAATGAGCAGTTCTTC. This gives the protein CASSTQRLSYNEQFF. The entire variable domain, with the rest obtained from reference TRBV19 and TRBJ2-1, is as follows: DGGITQSPKYLFRKEGQNVTLSCEQNLNHDAMYWYRQDPGQGLRLIYYSQIVNDFQKGDIAEGYSVSREKKESFPLTVTSAQKNPTAFYLCASSTQRLSYNEQFFGPGTRLTVL.

This clone turned up a few times. The genes are TRBV19 and TRBJ2-1, with 11 bases aligning to TRBD2. V shed 3 bases, J shed 7 bases, and the junction held 17 bases outside the gene matches. CDR1 LNHDA and CDR2 SQIVND come from the germline V gene (reference sequence). The CDR3 contains 19 residues. The CDR3 nucleotides are TGTGCCAGTAGTATTCAGGGGGCACGTCTAGCGGGGGGTAAAAATGAGCAGTTCTTC. This translates into CASSIQGARLAGGKNEQFF.

CDR3 nucleotide sequence: TGTGCCGGTGGGACAGGGGGCTCCTACGAGCAGTACTTC. It specifies CAGGTGGSYEQYF. The chain uses TRBV6-1 and TRBJ2-7, with 11 bases lining up with TRBD1. J was trimmed by 0 bases and V by 11 bases; bases with no gene match: 3. The germline V gene encodes CDR1 MNHNS and CDR2 SASEGT. This CDR3 is built from 13 residues.

Comments on this clone: Sequence at one end of the junction differs from germline and may be a read error. The chain links TRBV19 to TRBJ1-5; 9 nucleotides line up with TRBD1. Per the germline V gene, CDR1 is LNHDA and CDR2 is SQIVND (reference sequence). The CDR3 spans 16 residues. In DNA form, the CDR3 reads TGTGCCAGTAGTCCGGACCGGGACAGGGCCAATCAGCCCCAGAATTTT. This translates into CASSPDRDRANQPQNF.

The rearrangement links TRBV29-1 to TRBJ2-7, with TRBD1 matching over 8 bases. The germline gives CDR1 SQVTM, CDR2 ANQGSEA. The length of the CDR3 is 14 residues. V lost 3 bases to trimming and J lost 3 bases; unmatched junction nucleotides: 7. The CDR3 is CSVDIGQGLYEQYF. The CDR3 DNA is TGCAGCGTTGATATCGGACAGGGCCTCTACGAGCAGTACTTC.